These T cell receptor beta chains were read from a single sample in a study of T cells in Graves' hyperthyroidism and ophthalmopathy. TCRdb independently ran MiXCR on the multiplex PCR reads; one entry per CDR3 protein. The sample lists 300,000 to 450,000 distinct CDR3 sequences; around 25% were seen once. The sequenced material came from blood. The receptors stem from a man aged 45 to 65 with Graves' hyperthyroidism. CDR3s include the opening cysteine and the closing phenylalanine or tryptophan. The order of the fields is V gene, clone size, D gene, J gene, CDR3 protein, CDR3 DNA. The D gene is left open where the match is weak. A row's size may be missing; if present it is once, few, many or a size class.

TRBV9	.	TRBD1	TRBJ2-1	CASSVRPGTGVGEQFF	TGTGCCAGCAGCGTACGTCCCGGGACAGGGGTAGGTGAGCAGTTCTTC
TRBV7-6	.	.	TRBJ2-7	CASSLAGEAYEQYF	TGTGCCAGCAGCTTAGCAGGGGAAGCCTACGAGCAGTACTTC
TRBV19	.	.	TRBJ1-5	CATQDRPSNQPQHF	TGTGCCACCCAGGACAGACCAAGCAATCAGCCCCAGCATTTT
TRBV24-1	few	.	TRBJ1-5	CATSDGQPNQPQHF	TGTGCCACCAGTGATGGACAGCCCAATCAGCCCCAGCATTTT
TRBV18	.	.	TRBJ2-6	CASSLDGTGANVLTF	TGTGCCAGCTCACTGGACGGCACTGGGGCCAACGTCCTGACTTTC
TRBV6-5	.	.	TRBJ1-5	CASSYNFAQPQHF	TGTGCCAGCAGTTACAACTTCGCCCAGCCCCAGCATTTT
TRBV3-1	few	.	TRBJ1-1	CASSQVKGAGQNTEAFF	TGTGCCAGCAGCCAAGTCAAAGGGGCAGGGCAGAACACTGAAGCTTTCTTT
TRBV5-1	many	.	TRBJ2-7	CASSLGSSGSEQYF	TGCGCCAGCAGCTTAGGATCCTCCGGGAGCGAGCAGTACTTC
TRBV20-1	few	TRBD2	TRBJ2-7	CSASTAGGNTYEQYF	TGCAGTGCTAGCACCGCGGGAGGCAACACCTACGAGCAGTACTTC
TRBV28	.	.	TRBJ1-2	CASSSERTEGYTF	TGTGCCAGCAGCTCAGAACGGACGGAGGGCTACACCTTC
TRBV5-6	.	.	TRBJ1-1	CASSLTVGGMNTEAFF	TGTGCCAGCAGCTTGACAGTCGGGGGGATGAACACTGAAGCTTTCTTT
TRBV3-1	many	TRBD2	TRBJ2-3	CASSQEVAGGTDTQYF	TGTGCCAGCAGCCAAGAGGTGGCGGGAGGTACAGATACGCAGTATTTT
TRBV28	.	.	TRBJ2-3	CASSLKGVPDTQYF	TGTGCCAGCAGTTTAAAAGGAGTCCCAGATACGCAGTATTTT
TRBV5-1	few	.	TRBJ2-1	CASSPEVEQFF	TGCGCCAGCAGCCCTGAGGTTGAGCAGTTCTTC
TRBV2	many	.	TRBJ2-5	CASKGNLAQETQYF	TGTGCCAGCAAGGGGAATCTCGCCCAAGAGACCCAGTACTTC
TRBV20-1	.	TRBD1	TRBJ2-1	CSASLYRGYNEQFF	TGCAGTGCTAGCCTGTACAGGGGCTACAATGAGCAGTTCTTC
TRBV7-9	few	.	TRBJ1-1	CASSLQRVRTTEAFF	TGTGCCAGCAGCTTACAAAGGGTTCGAACCACTGAAGCTTTCTTT
TRBV7-2	many	TRBD2	TRBJ2-7	CASSIVGLANEQYF	TGTGCCAGCAGCATCGTCGGACTAGCGAACGAGCAGTACTTC
TRBV12-3/TRBV12-4	few	.	TRBJ2-5	CASTPGLETQYF	TGTGCCAGCACCCCGGGGTTAGAGACCCAGTACTTC
TRBV6-2/TRBV6-3	.	.	TRBJ2-1	CASDLPASGTGEQFF	TGTGCCAGCGATCTACCGGCTAGCGGGACAGGGGAGCAGTTCTTC
TRBV15	.	.	TRBJ2-2	CATSRVAGELFF	TGTGCCACCAGCAGAGTTGCCGGGGAGCTGTTTTTT
TRBV28	few	TRBD1	TRBJ1-1	CASRGGTEKAFF	TGTGCCAGCAGGGGGGGGACAGAGAAAGCTTTCTTT
TRBV5-1	.	.	TRBJ2-5	CASSLADEDGTQYF	TGCGCCAGCAGCTTAGCTGACGAAGATGGGACCCAGTACTTC
TRBV20-1	.	TRBD2	TRBJ2-1	CSAQVVAGVNNEQFF	TGCAGTGCCCAGGTGGTAGCGGGAGTGAACAATGAGCAGTTCTTC
TRBV28	few	TRBD1	TRBJ2-2	CASSWTGNTGELFF	TGTGCCAGCAGTTGGACAGGGAACACCGGGGAGCTGTTTTTT
TRBV6-1	few	TRBD1	TRBJ1-6	CASRRQGIDNSPLHF	TGTGCCAGCAGAAGACAGGGAATCGACAATTCACCCCTCCACTTT
TRBV20-1	few	.	TRBJ2-2	CSQEGGNTGELFF	TGCAGTCAGGAGGGGGGAAACACCGGGGAGCTGTTTTTT
TRBV10-1	once	.	TRBJ2-5	CANMGGNQETQYF	TGCGCCAACATGGGCGGGAACCAAGAGACCCAGTACTTC
TRBV20-1	.	TRBD2	TRBJ2-3	CSGLAVSTDTQYF	TGCAGTGGACTAGCGGTGAGCACAGATACGCAGTATTTT
TRBV11-1	many	.	TRBJ2-7	CASSPLTTWNSYEQYF	TGTGCCAGCAGCCCCCTTACCACATGGAATTCCTACGAGCAGTACTTC
TRBV28	many	TRBD2	TRBJ2-1	CASSFIGAGANDEQFF	TGTGCCAGCAGTTTTATTGGTGCGGGAGCTAACGATGAGCAGTTCTTC
TRBV20-1	.	.	TRBJ1-2	CSAREVGTAYGYTF	TGCAGTGCTAGAGAGGTCGGGACGGCCTATGGCTACACCTTC
TRBV20-1	many	.	TRBJ2-1	CSARTPQNNEQFF	TGCAGTGCTAGAACCCCCCAGAACAATGAGCAGTTCTTC
TRBV27	.	.	TRBJ2-1	CASSPLDFSYNEQFF	TGTGCCAGCAGTCCCCTCGACTTCTCCTACAATGAGCAGTTCTTC
TRBV20-1	.	.	TRBJ2-5	CSARDSNRDQETQYF	TGCAGTGCTAGAGACAGCAACAGAGACCAAGAGACCCAGTACTTC
TRBV27	.	TRBD1	TRBJ2-3	CASSFRDRGADTQYF	TGTGCCAGCAGTTTTCGGGACAGGGGTGCAGATACGCAGTATTTT
TRBV9	.	TRBD2	TRBJ2-7	CASSPGEGSSYEQYF	TGTGCCAGCAGCCCTGGGGAGGGGAGCTCCTACGAGCAGTACTTC
TRBV27	few	TRBD1	TRBJ2-1	CASSSPPDRERSNEQFF	TGTGCCAGCAGTTCCCCCCCGGACAGGGAAAGGAGCAATGAGCAGTTCTTC
TRBV12-3/TRBV12-4	few	.	TRBJ2-7	CASSPSGTLSYEQYF	TGTGCCAGCAGCCCCTCCGGGACACTCTCCTACGAGCAGTACTTC
TRBV20-1	.	.	TRBJ2-7	CSASPPTGYEQYF	TGCAGTGCTAGCCCTCCAACGGGCTACGAGCAGTACTTC
TRBV13	few	TRBD1	TRBJ2-7	CASSLGDRVGEQYF	TGTGCCAGCAGCTTGGGCGACAGGGTGGGAGAGCAGTACTTC
TRBV7-3	many	.	TRBJ2-3	CASSLTAGGLDTQYF	TGTGCCAGCAGCTTAACGGCCGGGGGCTTAGATACGCAGTATTTT
TRBV28	many	TRBD2	TRBJ2-3	CASSLWFGGADGRVTDTQYF	TGTGCCAGCAGTTTATGGTTTGGGGGCGCTGACGGGAGGGTCACAGATACGCAGTATTTT
TRBV2	.	TRBD2	TRBJ2-3	CASRETSGRGGDTQYF	TGTGCCAGCAGGGAGACTAGCGGGAGAGGTGGGGATACGCAGTATTTT
TRBV7-3	.	.	TRBJ2-7	CASSPLRTAATYEQYF	TGTGCCAGCAGCCCCCTTCGGACAGCTGCAACCTACGAGCAGTACTTC
TRBV5-1	.	.	TRBJ1-6	CASSLAGGYNSPLHF	TGCGCCAGCAGCTTGGCCGGGGGGTATAATTCACCCCTCCACTTT
TRBV11-2	few	TRBD1	TRBJ2-2	CASSRNLLTGANTGELFF	TGTGCCAGCAGCCGAAATCTTCTGACAGGGGCGAACACCGGGGAGCTGTTTTTT
TRBV2	few	.	TRBJ2-5	CASSSGTRGRETQYF	TGTGCCAGCAGTTCCGGGACCCGAGGACGGGAGACCCAGTACTTC
TRBV5-6	.	.	TRBJ2-1	CASTPVARSYNEQFF	TGTGCCAGCACCCCGGTGGCGCGCTCCTACAATGAGCAGTTCTTC
TRBV12-3/TRBV12-4	few	.	TRBJ2-3	CASSGSASATQYF	TGTGCCAGCAGTGGCTCGGCTTCGGCTACGCAGTATTTT
TRBV7-9	.	.	TRBJ2-1	CASSQTGRENNEQFF	TGTGCCAGCAGCCAGACGGGCAGGGAAAACAATGAGCAGTTCTTC
TRBV20-1	.	.	TRBJ2-3	CSAREGTDTQYF	TGCAGTGCTAGAGAGGGTACAGATACGCAGTATTTT
TRBV27	.	.	TRBJ2-5	CASSLEFSRQETQYF	TGTGCCAGCAGTTTAGAATTCTCGAGACAAGAGACCCAGTACTTC
TRBV28	many	.	TRBJ2-5	CASSLFVQETQYF	TGTGCCAGCAGTTTGTTCGTCCAAGAGACCCAGTACTTC
TRBV9	.	.	TRBJ2-7	CASSPLPDNNYEQYF	TGTGCCAGCAGCCCACTGCCGGACAACAACTACGAGCAGTACTTC
TRBV5-1	.	.	TRBJ2-1	CASSGTVTYNEQFF	TGCGCCAGCAGCGGGACTGTCACCTACAATGAGCAGTTCTTC
TRBV12-3/TRBV12-4	few	.	TRBJ2-5	CASKGGLEQETQYF	TGTGCCAGCAAAGGAGGACTGGAACAAGAGACCCAGTACTTC
TRBV5-1	few	TRBD1	TRBJ2-7	CASSAGTGGLEQYF	TGCGCCAGCAGCGCCGGGACAGGGGGTCTCGAGCAGTACTTC
TRBV28	few	TRBD1	TRBJ1-5	CASSSRAGQEGHQPQHF	TGTGCCAGCAGTTCGCGCGCTGGACAGGAAGGCCATCAGCCCCAGCATTTT